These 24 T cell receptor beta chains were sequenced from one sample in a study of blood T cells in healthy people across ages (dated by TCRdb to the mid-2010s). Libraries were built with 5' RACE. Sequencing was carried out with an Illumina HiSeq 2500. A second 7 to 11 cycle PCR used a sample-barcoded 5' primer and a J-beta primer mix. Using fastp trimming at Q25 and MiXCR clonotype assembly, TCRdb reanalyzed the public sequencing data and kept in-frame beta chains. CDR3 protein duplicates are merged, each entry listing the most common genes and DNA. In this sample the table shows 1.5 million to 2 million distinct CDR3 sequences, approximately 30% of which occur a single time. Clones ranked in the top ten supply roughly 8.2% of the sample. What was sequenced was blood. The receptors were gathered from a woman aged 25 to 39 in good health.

CDR3 nucleotides: TGTGCCAGCAGTTGGTCGGCGAGCTCCTACGAGCAGTACTTC. Protein sequence: CASSWSASSYEQYF. V is TRBV27 and J is TRBJ2-7; D gene unclear. CDR1 and CDR2 from the germline V gene are MNHEY and SMNVEV (reference sequence). The length of the CDR3 is 14 residues. Trimming removed 4 bases at V and 0 bases at J, with 10 bases between.

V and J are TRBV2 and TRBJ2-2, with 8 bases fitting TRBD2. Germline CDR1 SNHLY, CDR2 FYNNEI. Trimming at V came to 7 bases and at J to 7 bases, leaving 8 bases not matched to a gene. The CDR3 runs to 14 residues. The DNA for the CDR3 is TGTGCCAGCAACGAGCGGGGGTGGAACGGGGAGCTGTTTTTT. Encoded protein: CASNERGWNGELFF.

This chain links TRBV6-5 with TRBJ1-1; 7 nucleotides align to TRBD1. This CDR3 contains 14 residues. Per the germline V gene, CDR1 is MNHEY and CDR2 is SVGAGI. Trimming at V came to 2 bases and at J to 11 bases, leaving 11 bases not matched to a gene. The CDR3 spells CASSYQTGEFEAFF. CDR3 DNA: TGTGCCAGCAGTTACCAAACAGGGGAGTTTGAGGCTTTCTTT.

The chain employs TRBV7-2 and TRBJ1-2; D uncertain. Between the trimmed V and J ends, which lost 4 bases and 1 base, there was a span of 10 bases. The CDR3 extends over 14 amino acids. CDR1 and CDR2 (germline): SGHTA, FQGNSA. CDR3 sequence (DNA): TGTGCCAGCAGCTCGGCCGGACTTAACTATGGCTACACCTTC. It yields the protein CASSSAGLNYGYTF.

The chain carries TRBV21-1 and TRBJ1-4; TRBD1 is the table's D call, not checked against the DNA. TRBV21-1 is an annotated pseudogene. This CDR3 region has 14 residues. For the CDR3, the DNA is TGTGCCAGCAGCAAGGGGACGTCTAATGAAAAACTGTTTTTT. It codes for CASSKGTSNEKLFF.

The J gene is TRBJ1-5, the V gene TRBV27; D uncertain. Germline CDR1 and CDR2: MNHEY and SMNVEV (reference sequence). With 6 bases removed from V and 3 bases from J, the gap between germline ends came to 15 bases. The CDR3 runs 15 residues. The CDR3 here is CASRPTTGYNQPQHF. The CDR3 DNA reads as TGTGCCAGCAGGCCTACAACGGGGTACAATCAGCCCCAGCATTTT.

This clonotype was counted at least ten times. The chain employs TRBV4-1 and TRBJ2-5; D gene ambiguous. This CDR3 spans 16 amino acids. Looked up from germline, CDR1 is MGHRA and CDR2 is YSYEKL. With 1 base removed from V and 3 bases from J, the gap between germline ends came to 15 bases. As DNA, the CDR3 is TGCGCCAGCAGCCAAGGTTATTATCGGGCCGAAGAGACCCAGTACTTC. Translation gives CASSQGYYRAEETQYF.

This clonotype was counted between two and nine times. CDR3 coding DNA: TGCGCCAGCAGCTTGGAGGCCGAGGTGGGTGAAAAACTGTTTTTT. It codes for CASSLEAEVGEKLFF. This chain links TRBV5-1 with TRBJ1-4, with D unclear. The CDR3 is made up of 15 amino acids. Germline lookup yields CDR1 SGHRS and CDR2 YFSETQ. Deletions cut 0 bases from V and 7 bases from J, with 13 bases between.

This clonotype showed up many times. CDR3 nucleotide sequence: TGTGCCAGCAGTTACTCCCCAGTTGGAGGAAACACTGAAGCTTTCTTT. This gives the protein CASSYSPVGGNTEAFF. The V and J genes are TRBV6-5 and TRBJ1-1, with unresolved D. CDR3 size: 16 residues. CDR1 MNHEY and CDR2 SVGAGI come from the germline V gene. V was cut by 0 bases and J by 2 bases, with 13 bases left in between.

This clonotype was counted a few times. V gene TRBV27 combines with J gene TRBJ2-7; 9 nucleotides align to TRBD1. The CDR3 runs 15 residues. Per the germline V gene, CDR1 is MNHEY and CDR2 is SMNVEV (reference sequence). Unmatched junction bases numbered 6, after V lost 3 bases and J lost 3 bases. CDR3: CASSFSLTGGYEQYF. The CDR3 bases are TGTGCCAGCAGTTTCTCCCTGACAGGGGGCTACGAGCAGTACTTC.

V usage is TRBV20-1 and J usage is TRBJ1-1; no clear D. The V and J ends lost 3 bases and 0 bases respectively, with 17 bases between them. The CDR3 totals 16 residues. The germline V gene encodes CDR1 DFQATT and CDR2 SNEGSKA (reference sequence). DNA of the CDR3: TGCAGTGCTAGGGGCTCGGAGAGAGTCATGAACACTGAAGCTTTCTTT. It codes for CSARGSERVMNTEAFF.

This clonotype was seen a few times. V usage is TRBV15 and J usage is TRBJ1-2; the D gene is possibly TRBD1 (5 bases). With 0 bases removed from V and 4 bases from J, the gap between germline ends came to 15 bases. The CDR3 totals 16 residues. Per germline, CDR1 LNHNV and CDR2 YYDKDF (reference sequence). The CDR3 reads CATSRDRSGRVYGYTF. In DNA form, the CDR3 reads TGTGCCACCAGCAGAGATCGGTCGGGCAGGGTCTATGGCTACACCTTC.

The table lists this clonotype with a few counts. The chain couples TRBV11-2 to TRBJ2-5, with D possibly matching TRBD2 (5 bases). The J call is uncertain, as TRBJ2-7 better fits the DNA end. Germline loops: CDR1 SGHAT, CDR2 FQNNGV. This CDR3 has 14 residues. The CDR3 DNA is TGTGCCAGCAGCCTGACGGAACGACGGGGCGAGCAGTACTTC. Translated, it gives CASSLTERRGEQYF.

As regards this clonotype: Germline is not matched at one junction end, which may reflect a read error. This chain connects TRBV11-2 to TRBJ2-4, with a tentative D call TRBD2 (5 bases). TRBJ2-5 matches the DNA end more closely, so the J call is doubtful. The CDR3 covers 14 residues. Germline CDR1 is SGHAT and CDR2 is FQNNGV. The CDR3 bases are TGTGCCAGCAGCTTACACCCTAGCCAAGGGACCCAGTACTTC. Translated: CASSLHPSQGTQYF.

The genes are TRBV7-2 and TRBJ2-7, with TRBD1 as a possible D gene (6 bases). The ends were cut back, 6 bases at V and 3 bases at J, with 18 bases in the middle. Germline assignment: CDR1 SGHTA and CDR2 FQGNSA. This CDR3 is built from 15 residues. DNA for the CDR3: TGTGCCAGCAGGGTAAGGGCAGGGGACGACTACGAGCAGTACTTC. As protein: CASRVRAGDDYEQYF. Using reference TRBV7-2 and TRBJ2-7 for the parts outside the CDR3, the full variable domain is GAGVSQSPSNKVTEKGKDVELRCDPISGHTALYWYRQSLGQGLEFLIYFQGNSAPDKSGLPSDRFSAERTGGSVSTLTIQRTQQEDSAVYLCASRVRAGDDYEQYFGPGTRLTVT.

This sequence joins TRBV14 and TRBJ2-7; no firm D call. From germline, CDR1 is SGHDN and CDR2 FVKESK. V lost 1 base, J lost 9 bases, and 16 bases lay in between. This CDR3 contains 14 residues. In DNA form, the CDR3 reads TGTGCCAGCAGCCAAGTTCGGTCTGCAAGTGGGCAGTACTTC. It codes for CASSQVRSASGQYF.

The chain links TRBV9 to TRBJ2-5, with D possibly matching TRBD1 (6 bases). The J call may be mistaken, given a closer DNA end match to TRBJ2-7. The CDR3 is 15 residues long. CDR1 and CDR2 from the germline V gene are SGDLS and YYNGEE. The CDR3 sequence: CASSGGDNRLLEQYF. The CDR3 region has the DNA TGTGCCAGCAGCGGAGGGGACAACCGTCTACTCGAGCAGTACTTC.

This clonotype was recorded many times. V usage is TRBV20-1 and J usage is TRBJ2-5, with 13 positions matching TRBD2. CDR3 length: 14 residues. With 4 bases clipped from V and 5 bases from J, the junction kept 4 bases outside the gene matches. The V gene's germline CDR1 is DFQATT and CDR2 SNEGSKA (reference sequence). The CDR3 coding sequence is TGCAGTGCTACAGGGACTAGCGGGAAGGAGACCCAGTACTTC. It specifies CSATGTSGKETQYF.

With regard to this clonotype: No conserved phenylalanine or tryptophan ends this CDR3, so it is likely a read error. The CDR3 DNA follows: TGTGCCAGCAGCTCGGGGTACTATGGCTACACCGTC. Translated, it gives CASSSGYYGYTV. The J gene is TRBJ1-2, the V gene TRBV7-2; D is undetermined. This CDR3 has 12 residues. The V end was cut by 4 bases, the J end by 3 bases, with 6 bases between. CDR1 and CDR2 from the germline V gene are SGHTA and FQGNSA.

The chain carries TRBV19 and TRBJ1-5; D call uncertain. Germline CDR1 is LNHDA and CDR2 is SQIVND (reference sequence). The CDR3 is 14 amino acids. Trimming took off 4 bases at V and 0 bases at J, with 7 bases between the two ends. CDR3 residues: CASSKGYSNQPQHF. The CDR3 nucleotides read TGTGCCAGTAGTAAGGGTTATAGCAATCAGCCCCAGCATTTT.

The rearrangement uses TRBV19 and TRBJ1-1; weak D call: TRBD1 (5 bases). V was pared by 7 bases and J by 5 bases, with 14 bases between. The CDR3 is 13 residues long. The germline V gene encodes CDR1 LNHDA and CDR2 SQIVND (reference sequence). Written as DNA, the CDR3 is TGTGCCAGTACCCCAGGGTTGTGGACTGAAGCTTTCTTT. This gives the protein CASTPGLWTEAFF.

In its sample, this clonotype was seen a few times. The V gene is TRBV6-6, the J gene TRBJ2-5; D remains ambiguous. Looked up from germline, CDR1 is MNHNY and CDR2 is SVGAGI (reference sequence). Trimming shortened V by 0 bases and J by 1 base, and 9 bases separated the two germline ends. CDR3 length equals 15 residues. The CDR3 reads CASSYSKLSQETQYF. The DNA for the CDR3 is TGTGCCAGCAGTTACTCGAAGTTGTCCCAAGAGACCCAGTACTTC.

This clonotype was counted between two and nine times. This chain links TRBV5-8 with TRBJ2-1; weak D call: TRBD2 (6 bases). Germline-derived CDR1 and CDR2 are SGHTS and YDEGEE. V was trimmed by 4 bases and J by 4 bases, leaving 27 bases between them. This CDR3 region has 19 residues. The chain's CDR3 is CASSAARDSPAVGYNEQFF. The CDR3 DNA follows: TGTGCCAGCAGCGCGGCGAGGGACTCGCCCGCAGTTGGGTACAATGAGCAGTTCTTC.

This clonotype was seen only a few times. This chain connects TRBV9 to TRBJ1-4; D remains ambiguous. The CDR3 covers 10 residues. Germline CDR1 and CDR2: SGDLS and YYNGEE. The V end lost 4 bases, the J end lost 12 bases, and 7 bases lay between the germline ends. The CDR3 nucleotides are TGTGCCAGCAGCCCCCGCGAACTGTTTTTT. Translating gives CASSPRELFF.